Sequencing of this T cell receptor beta chain was carried out in a study of immune cell composition in non-small cell lung cancer. This clone appeared a single time. The V gene lost 8 bases and the J gene lost 4 bases, with 15 bases spanning the gap. CDR3 length: 14 amino acids. Germline CDR1 is SNHLY and CDR2 is FYNNEI. The protocol was immunoSEQ multiplex PCR, while the TCRdb copy is restricted to in-frame clones and leaves out a portion. The sample includes 15,000 or so clones, approximately 69% of them seen just once. The rearrangement uses TRBV2 and TRBJ1-5; tentatively, D is TRBD1 (5 bases). The sequenced sample was lung tumor tissue. The receptor was isolated from a human donor with non-small cell lung cancer. CDR3 protein: CASSHRKGNQPQHF. The DNA for the CDR3 is TGTGCCAGCTCCCATCGAAAGGGGAATCAGCCCCAGCATTTT.